The text below deals with one T cell receptor beta chain. What it binds is unknown. Reverse transcription of all isolated RNA meant that expressed TCRB transcripts were sequenced. Method: immunoSEQ multiplex PCR; TCRdb's copy keeps in-frame clones and lacks some. The top ten hold more than 0.015% of the sample, which has about 330,000 clones, approximately 9.9% seen once. These data belong to a study of beta chain features in type 1 diabetes. The study, taken as a whole, reports: Individuals with type 1 diabetes displayed fewer insertions and more deletions at VDJ junctions.

Material: naive CD4+ T cells from blood. This receptor was taken from a woman aged 25 to 39 in good health.

The chain's CDR3 is CASSRGGEAYNEQFF. The CDR3 nucleotides are TGTGCCAGCAGCCGGGGCGGGGAGGCCTACAATGAGCAGTTCTTC. The V and J genes are TRBV9 and TRBJ2-1, with a weak D call TRBD2 (6 bases). V was shortened by 4 bases and J by 2 bases, with 13 bases between the two germline ends. The length of the CDR3 is 15 residues. CDR1 is SGDLS and CDR2 is YYNGEE in the germline V gene.